Presented here are 25 T cell receptor beta chains from one specimen sequenced in a study of blood T cell repertoires in COVID-19 (dated by TCRdb to 2020 to 2021). Library preparation used the immunoSEQ multiplex PCR assay. Held by TCRdb, this immuneACCESS table contains in-frame sequences only and omits some clones. Under half of the omission traces to an unresolved V gene where checked; the cause of the rest is unknown. The sample data list over 130,000 clones, and around 90% of these were observed just once. The ten largest make up about 4.2% of the sample. The sequencing input was peripheral blood. Source of these receptors: a woman aged 60-70 years with active or convalescent COVID-19.

The J gene is TRBJ1-6, the V gene TRBV7-2, with D possibly being TRBD1 (6 bases). The CDR3 spans 18 residues. The V and J ends lost 2 bases and 0 bases respectively, with 14 bases between them. Germline CDR1 is SGHTA and CDR2 is FQGNSA. CDR3 nucleotides: TGTGCCAGCAGCTTACGGGGGGGCCTTTACTCCTATAATTCACCCCTCCACTTT. Translating it yields CASSLRGGLYSYNSPLHF.

This chain links TRBV15 with TRBJ1-6; TRBD1 aligns across 7 bases. Germline V gene data show CDR1 as LNHNV and CDR2 as YYDKDF (reference sequence). J was trimmed by 6 bases and V by 2 bases; bases with no gene match: 4. The CDR3 runs to 15 residues. The CDR3 spells CATSRSTGVNSPLHF. The DNA of the CDR3 is TGTGCCACCAGCAGATCTACAGGGGTTAATTCACCCCTCCACTTT.

The gene calls are TRBV5-1 and TRBJ1-2; 7 bases agree with TRBD1. The CDR3 runs 17 residues. Germline V CDR1 and CDR2: SGHRS, YFSETQ. The J segment lost 2 bases and the V segment lost 0 bases, leaving 10 bases of the junction unmatched. CDR3 DNA sequence: TGCGCCAGCAGCTTGGTCGTCAGGGGGAGAGAGAACTATGGCTACACCTTC. Protein product: CASSLVVRGRENYGYTF.

V usage is TRBV19 and J usage is TRBJ1-5, with 8 nucleotides matching TRBD1. The CDR3 has 15 amino acids. The V and J ends lost 3 bases and 6 bases, in that order; junction bases with no gene match: 7. Germline V CDR1 and CDR2: LNHDA, SQIVND (reference sequence). The CDR3 DNA follows: TGTGCCAGTAGTATCTCCCCACAGGGGGGTCAGCCCCAGCATTTT. It codes for CASSISPQGGQPQHF.

The V and J genes are TRBV15 and TRBJ2-3; possibly TRBD2 for D (6 bases). The CDR3 length is 14 residues. Trimming removed 0 bases at V and 5 bases at J, with 9 bases between. Germline V gene lookup returns CDR1 LNHNV and CDR2 YYDKDF (reference sequence). The CDR3 bases are TGTGCCACCAGCAGAGATGGGGGGATAGATACGCAGTATTTT. Translating gives CATSRDGGIDTQYF.

This chain connects TRBV7-2 to TRBJ1-2; D uncertain. V was shortened by 1 base and J by 8 bases, with 17 bases between the two germline ends. CDR1 and CDR2 from the germline V gene are SGHTA and FQGNSA. The length of the CDR3 is 15 residues. CDR3 nucleotides: TGTGCCAGCAGCTTAGAGAGCCCACCGGGTAGAGGCTACACCTTC. It is translated as CASSLESPPGRGYTF. The full variable domain, with the rest looked up from reference TRBV7-2 and TRBJ1-2, is GAGVSQSPSNKVTEKGKDVELRCDPISGHTALYWYRQSLGQGLEFLIYFQGNSAPDKSGLPSDRFSAERTGGSVSTLTIQRTQQEDSAVYLCASSLESPPGRGYTFGSGTRLTVV.

The chain joins TRBV19 to TRBJ2-3, with D tentatively TRBD2 (5 bases). V shed 10 bases and J shed 9 bases, with 14 bases lying between them. The CDR3 consists of 11 residues. Germline CDR1 and CDR2: LNHDA and SQIVND (reference sequence). The DNA for the CDR3 is TGTGCCACCTCAGAGGCTAGCACGCAGTATTTT. Protein sequence: CATSEASTQYF.

The V call is TRBV3-1 (or the pseudogene TRBV3-2), the J call TRBJ1-2; D gene uncertain. Trimming stripped 4 bases from V and 7 bases from J, with 10 bases between. CDR1 is LGHDT, CDR2 YNNKEL, per germline (reference sequence). The CDR3 has 12 residues. This CDR3 reads CASSLPFSGYTF. CDR3 bases: TGTGCCAGCAGCCTCCCCTTCAGTGGCTACACCTTC.

The chain has TRBV21-1 and TRBJ2-1; TRBD1, as called in the table, went unchecked against the DNA. TRBV21-1 is a pseudogene locus. CDR3 size: 14 residues. The CDR3 here is CASSKGLDTYEQFF. CDR3 nucleotides: TGTGCCAGCAGCAAAGGGTTGGACACTTATGAGCAGTTCTTC.

The chain recombines TRBV7-9 with TRBJ1-2, with a weak D call TRBD1 (6 bases). This CDR3 has 14 amino acids. The germline CDR1 and CDR2 sequences are SEHNR and FQNEAQ (reference sequence). V dropped 0 bases and J dropped 7 bases, with 12 bases sitting between them. The CDR3 protein is CASSLAVQGGGYTF. For the CDR3, the DNA is TGTGCCAGCAGCTTAGCTGTACAGGGCGGTGGCTACACCTTC.

This rearrangement joins TRBV7-3 to TRBJ2-5; 7 bases line up with TRBD1. The CDR3 length is 15 residues. J gave up 4 bases and V 1 base, and 6 bases lay outside the gene matches. Per germline, CDR1 SGHTA and CDR2 FQGTGA. The CDR3 reads CASSLNPGTVETQYF. DNA of the CDR3: TGTGCCAGCAGCTTAAATCCAGGGACAGTAGAGACCCAGTACTTC.

The chain joins TRBV12-5 to TRBJ1-1; no firm D call. CDR3 size: 13 residues. The germline V gene has CDR1 LGHNT and CDR2 FRNRAP. With 1 base removed from V and 1 base from J, the gap between germline ends came to 4 bases. In nucleotides, the CDR3 is TGTGCTAGTGGTTTGGGACAGAACACTGAAGCTTTCTTT. Translating gives CASGLGQNTEAFF.

The chain has TRBV27 and TRBJ1-4; D might be TRBD1 (5 bases). Trimming stripped 7 bases from V and 0 bases from J, with 12 bases between. Per germline, CDR1 MNHEY and CDR2 SMNVEV (reference sequence). CDR3 length: 15 amino acids. The CDR3 DNA sequence: TGTGCCAGCATGGACGGAGGGGCAACTAATGAAAAACTGTTTTTT. Protein: CASMDGGATNEKLFF.

This chain connects TRBV3-1 (or the pseudogene TRBV3-2) to TRBJ1-2, with 10 bases matching TRBD1. The V gene end was trimmed by 3 bases and the J gene end by 4 bases; junction bases not matched to a gene: 2. This CDR3 has 14 residues. CDR1 is LGHDT, CDR2 YNNKEL, per germline (reference sequence). CDR3 nucleotides: TGTGCCAGCAGCCAGGACAGGGGGATCTATGGCTACACCTTC. Its protein product is CASSQDRGIYGYTF.

The V gene is TRBV3-1 (or the pseudogene TRBV3-2), the J gene TRBJ2-4; perhaps TRBD1 as D (6 bases). From germline, CDR1 is LGHDT and CDR2 YNNKEL (reference sequence). This CDR3 is built from 15 residues. Between the trimmed V and J ends, which lost 3 bases and 3 bases, there was a span of 12 bases. This CDR3 reads CASSQNRVNKNIQYF. The CDR3 DNA reads TGTGCCAGCAGCCAGAACAGGGTGAACAAAAACATTCAGTACTTC.

This sequence joins TRBV18 and TRBJ2-7; D is perhaps TRBD2 (6 bases). This CDR3 comprises 11 residues. Germline V gene data show CDR1 as KGHSH and CDR2 as LQKENI. V lost 6 bases to trimming and J lost 3 bases, with 6 bases between them. The CDR3 DNA is TGTGCCAGCTCGCGGGACTACGAGCAGTACTTC. Residues: CASSRDYEQYF.

The genes are TRBV5-1 and TRBJ1-1; 7 bases are shared with TRBD1. CDR3 length equals 14 residues. Germline CDR1 and CDR2: SGHRS and YFSETQ. The V and J ends lost 4 bases and 4 bases, in that order; junction bases with no gene match: 7. The chain's CDR3 is CASSPRQGGTEAFF. The CDR3 coding sequence is TGCGCCAGCAGCCCGAGACAGGGCGGCACTGAAGCTTTCTTT.

This clone was seen a handful of times. The chain has TRBV6-5 and TRBJ1-5; D is possibly TRBD1 (5 bases). This CDR3 spans 13 amino acids. Germline V CDR1 and CDR2: MNHEY, SVGAGI. Trimming shortened V by 7 bases and J by 0 bases, and 7 bases separated the two germline ends. CDR3 loop: CASNGHSNQPQHF. CDR3 coding DNA: TGTGCCAGCAACGGACATAGCAATCAGCCCCAGCATTTT.

V is TRBV5-4 and J is TRBJ1-1; a weak D match, TRBD1 (5 bases). V shed 4 bases and J shed 2 bases, with 15 bases lying between them. The CDR3 length is 15 residues. CDR1 is SGHNT, CDR2 YYREEE, per germline (reference sequence). CDR3 region: CASSVTDFFNTEAFF. For the CDR3, the DNA is TGTGCCAGCAGCGTGACAGACTTCTTTAACACTGAAGCTTTCTTT.

This rearrangement joins TRBV7-9 to TRBJ1-2; 8 bases map to TRBD1. V lost 5 bases and J lost 4; bases outside the gene matches: 9. Germline loops: CDR1 SEHNR, CDR2 FQNEAQ (reference sequence). The CDR3 consists of 15 residues. DNA for the CDR3: TGTGCCAGCAGCCCCGGACAGGGTGGTGCCTATGGCTACACCTTC. Translated, it gives CASSPGQGGAYGYTF.

The rearrangement joins TRBV29-1 to TRBJ1-2; a weak D match, TRBD1 (6 bases). The CDR3 spans 12 residues. Per the germline V gene, CDR1 is SQVTM and CDR2 is ANQGSEA. V was pared by 5 bases and J by 7 bases, with 14 bases between. CDR3 region: CSVSGGRAGYTF. CDR3 bases: TGCAGCGTTTCGGGGGGGCGGGCTGGCTACACCTTC.

Written as DNA, the CDR3 is TGTGCCAGCAGTCAAGGACTAGCGGGGGAGACCCAGTACTTC. Residues: CASSQGLAGETQYF. V and J are TRBV7-9 and TRBJ2-5; 12 bases agree with TRBD2. The ends lost 6 bases at V and 5 bases at J; junction bases unmatched: 4. Germline CDR1 reads SEHNR; CDR2 reads FQNEAQ (reference sequence). The CDR3 is 14 residues long.

The gene calls are TRBV4-3 and TRBJ1-1; TRBD1 is a possible D gene (6 bases). The length of the CDR3 is 13 residues. Trimming shortened V by 1 base and J by 7 bases, and 10 bases separated the two germline ends. Germline values: CDR1 LGHNA, CDR2 YSLEER. The CDR3 DNA reads as TGCGCCAGCAGCCAAGGGCAGGGGCTTGAAGCTTTCTTT. Protein sequence: CASSQGQGLEAFF.

J is TRBJ1-1 and V is TRBV30; the D is unclear. V was cut by 3 bases and J by 5 bases, with 10 bases left in between. The CDR3 spans 12 residues. Germline lookup yields CDR1 GTSNPN and CDR2 SVGIG (reference sequence). CDR3 DNA sequence: TGTGCCTGGAGCCGCGGCCGTACTGAAGCTTTCTTT. As protein: CAWSRGRTEAFF.

This chain joins TRBV12-3 or TRBV12-4 and TRBJ1-4, with 7 nucleotides matching TRBD1. This CDR3 contains 12 residues. Germline trimming cut 8 bases from V and 8 bases from J; bases unmatched to any gene: 5. CDR3 bases: TGTGCCAGCGGCAGGGGGAAGGAAAAACTGTTTTTT. Its protein product is CASGRGKEKLFF.